These 27 T cell receptor beta chains came from one sample sequenced in a study of T cells in women clearing cervical HPV infection. Measured with immunoSEQ multiplex PCR; TCRdb has only the in-frame clones, and not every one. Recorded here are 25,000 to 40,000 clones; the top ten clones represent more than 4%. The specimen was blood buffy coat. These receptors were obtained from a woman between 18 and 70 years old with a cervical HPV16 infection that either progressed to CIN3+ or cleared (not recorded which).

Details on this clone: The read stops 3 residues short of the end of the CDR3; the missing end is completed from the germline J gene. The genes are TRBV18 and TRBJ2-4; D gene uncertain. The CDR3 length is 13 residues. Germline CDR1 and CDR2: KGHSH and LQKENI. The CDR3 loop is CASSPESNYGQYF. The part of the CDR3 DNA that was read is TGTGCCAGCTCACCGGAGAGTAACTATGGT.

With regard to this clone: The CDR3 end is not reached by the read, which stops 3 residues before it; the germline J gene fills it in. V and J are TRBV2 and TRBJ1-5; D call uncertain. CDR3 length equals 15 residues. In germline, CDR1 is SNHLY, CDR2 FYNNEI. The V end lost 6 bases, the J end lost 3 bases, and 15 bases lay between the germline ends. The CDR3 bases that were read are TGTGCCAGCAGCCGTGCGGGGAAGCCCAATCAGCCC. It encodes CASSRAGKPNQP. The whole CDR3 sequence reads CASSRAGKPNQPQHF.

On this clone itself: The CDR3 end lies 3 residues beyond the end of the read and is filled in from the germline J gene. V and J are TRBV2 and TRBJ2-3; D is ambiguous. Germline CDR1 and CDR2: SNHLY and FYNNEI. The CDR3 covers 14 residues. The CDR3 reads CASSPLLVGETQYF. The part of the CDR3 DNA that was read is TGTGCCAGCAGTCCACTACTGGTTGGAGAGACG.

With regard to this clone: Read sequence stops 3 residues before the CDR3 end, and the germline J gene provides the missing end. V gene TRBV7-2 combines with J gene TRBJ2-3; a weak D match, TRBD1 (6 bases). Germline V gene lookup returns CDR1 SGHTA and CDR2 FQGNSA. This CDR3 is 13 amino acids long. The chain's CDR3 is CASSPHREQPQYF. CDR3 DNA (partial): TGTGCCAGCAGCCCCCACAGGGAACAGCCG.

As to this clone: The read falls 3 residues short of the CDR3 end, and the missing part is taken from the germline J gene. The same CDR3 is also encoded by other DNA sequences in this sample. This sequence joins TRBV19 and TRBJ1-3, with 8 nucleotides matching TRBD1. CDR1 LNHDA and CDR2 SQIVND come from the germline V gene (reference sequence). The CDR3 is 16 residues long. V lost 1 base to trimming and J lost 5 bases; unmatched junction nucleotides: 7. CDR3 amino acids: CASSIGVTGARNTIYF. The CDR3 bases that were read are TGTGCCAGTAGTATAGGTGTGACAGGGGCGAGAAACACC.

The CDR3 region is CASTQRGVAYEQYF. The CDR3 bases that were read are TGTGCCAGCACCCAGCGGGGGGTCGCCTACGAG. This chain joins TRBV6-2 or TRBV6-3 and TRBJ2-7, with 9 bases that match TRBD2. Read data end 3 residues before the CDR3 end; the end is taken from the germline J gene. This CDR3 has 14 residues. CDR1 MNHEY and CDR2 SVGEGT come from the germline V gene. The V gene end was trimmed by 7 bases and the J gene end by 2 bases; junction bases not matched to a gene: 6.

Of note for this clone: The sequence runs out 3 residues before the end of the CDR3; the remainder is reconstructed from the germline J gene. This chain uses TRBV30 with TRBJ1-6; 9 nucleotides align to TRBD1. The germline CDR1 and CDR2 sequences are GTSNPN and SVGIG (reference sequence). V trimming: 3 bases; J trimming: 9 bases; junction bases outside the gene matches: 6. This CDR3 comprises 14 residues. The part of the CDR3 DNA that was read is TGTGCCTGGAGCGCCAACAGGGGGCGTTCACCC. This translates into CAWSANRGRSP. In full, the CDR3 is CAWSANRGRSPLHF.

For this clone: The read ends 3 residues early relative to the CDR3; the germline J gene fills the gap. This rearrangement joins TRBV19 to TRBJ2-3; weak D call: TRBD1 (6 bases). Deletions cut 8 bases from V and 3 bases from J, with 9 bases between. In germline, CDR1 is LNHDA, CDR2 SQIVND (reference sequence). This CDR3 has 12 residues. The DNA read from the CDR3 is TGTGCCAGTCAGGACAGTACAGATACG. It translates to CASQDSTDT. In full, the CDR3 is CASQDSTDTQYF. The full variable domain, rest sourced from reference TRBV19 and TRBJ2-3, is DGGITQSPKYLFRKEGQNVTLSCEQNLNHDAMYWYRQDPGQGLRLIYYSQIVNDFQKGDIAEGYSVSREKKESFPLTVTSAQKNPTAFYLCASQDSTDTQYFGPGTRLTVL.

About this clone itself: The sequenced fragment ends 3 residues before the CDR3 boundary, so the rest is inferred from the germline J gene. The chain employs TRBV7-2 and TRBJ1-2; D may be TRBD1 (5 bases). The CDR3 loop spans 15 amino acids. In germline, CDR1 is SGHTA, CDR2 FQGNSA. The sequenced part of the CDR3 DNA is TGTGCCAGCAGCATCACACCAGGGAGCACAGATACC. It specifies CASSITPGSTDT. The CDR3 in its entirety is CASSITPGSTDTYTF.

A word on this clone: The missing CDR3 end, 3 residues past where the read stops, is filled in from the germline J gene. The V call is TRBV5-1, the J call TRBJ1-3, with TRBD1 matching 7 bases. Germline V gene sequence: CDR1 SGHRS, CDR2 YFSETQ. V lost 0 bases and J lost 8; bases outside the gene matches: 8. The CDR3 length is 15 residues. The sequenced part of the CDR3 DNA is TGCGCCAGCAGCTTGGGACAGGCCAGGGGGGACACC. Its protein is CASSLGQARGDT. The entire CDR3 protein reads CASSLGQARGDTIYF.

About this clone: The read is 3 residues too short to cover the CDR3 end, so that end is filled in from the germline J gene. The V and J genes are TRBV7-6 and TRBJ2-3, with D perhaps matching TRBD1 (5 bases). This CDR3 has 17 residues. CDR1 SGHVS and CDR2 FNYEAQ come from the germline V gene. The CDR3 is CASSLELAGLTQETQYF. The CDR3 DNA, read in part, is TGTGCCAGCAGCTTAGAGCTGGCAGGGCTTACCCAAGAGACG.

As concerns this clone: At one end the junction does not follow the germline gene, possibly because of a read error. The CDR3 end lies 3 residues beyond the end of the read and is filled in from the germline J gene. Other DNA sequences of this sample code for an identical CDR3. The chain couples TRBV20-1 to TRBJ1-1; D uncertain. Germline V CDR1 and CDR2: DFQATT, SNEGSKA (reference sequence). The CDR3 totals 15 residues. This chain's CDR3 is CSARDQKTMNTEAFF. CDR3 DNA (partial): TGCAGTGCTAGAGACCAGAAAACTATGAACACTGAG.

Remarks on this clone: Compared with germline, one end of the junction differs, possibly owing to a read error. With the read ending 3 residues before the CDR3 end, the germline J gene is used to fill in that end. The genes are TRBV4-2 and TRBJ2-7, with D perhaps TRBD1 (5 bases). CDR1 is LGHNA and CDR2 is YNFKEQ in the germline V gene. There are 16 residues in the CDR3. The CDR3 is CASSQDLQAFSYEQYF. The CDR3 DNA, read in part, is TGCGCCAGCAGCCAAGATTTACAGGCTTTTTCCTACGAG.

Details on this clone: The sequence runs out 3 residues before the end of the CDR3; the remainder is reconstructed from the germline J gene. This sequence joins TRBV7-9 and TRBJ1-2; 9 bases are shared with TRBD1. V shed 4 bases and J 4 bases; nucleotides not matched to a gene: 7. This CDR3 is 15 amino acids long. The germline gives CDR1 SEHNR, CDR2 FQNEAQ (reference sequence). Partial CDR3 DNA: TGTGCCAGCAGCTCCTCGGACAGGGGAAGCTATGGC. Translating gives CASSSSDRGSYG. The whole CDR3 sequence is CASSSSDRGSYGYTF.

Regarding this clone: Coverage ceases 3 residues before the CDR3 finishes, and the germline J gene fills in the end. V is TRBV7-8 and J is TRBJ2-3, with D possibly TRBD1 on 6 matching bases. The V gene's germline CDR1 is SGHVS and CDR2 FQNEAQ. The CDR3 is 15 amino acids. CDR3 loop: CASSSLGGRGETQYF. Incomplete CDR3 DNA: TGTGCCAGCAGCTCCCTTGGGGGCCGAGGAGAGACG.

Note on this clone: The read terminates 3 residues before the CDR3 end, so the remaining end is supplied by the germline J gene. This sequence joins TRBV2 and TRBJ2-5; 11 bases are shared with TRBD2. This CDR3 is built from 14 residues. Trimming cost V 6 bases and J 2 bases; bases outside gene matches: 2. In germline, CDR1 is SNHLY, CDR2 FYNNEI. CDR3 bases read: TGTGCCAGCAGAGGGACTAGCGGACAAGAGACC. Residues: CASRGTSGQET. The full CDR3 sequence reads CASRGTSGQETQYF.

For this clone: The read halts 3 residues ahead of the CDR3 end, with the missing end drawn from the germline J gene. The rearrangement uses TRBV5-8 and TRBJ2-2, with D perhaps TRBD1 (6 bases). This CDR3 comprises 14 residues. Germline CDR1 and CDR2: SGHTS and YDEGEE. Trimming left V 4 bases short and J 7 bases short, with 14 bases between. CDR3 DNA (partial): TGTGCCAGCAGCCCTGGGACAATTATCGGGGAG. It codes for CASSPGTIIGE. The entire CDR3 protein reads CASSPGTIIGELFF.

A remark on this clone: The read gets to within 3 residues of the CDR3 end, and the germline J gene fills in the rest. This specimen includes other DNA sequences encoding the same CDR3. The V and J genes are TRBV29-1 and TRBJ1-3; D remains unclear. Trimming pared 6 bases from V and 2 bases from J, leaving 14 bases between. Looked up from germline, CDR1 is SQVTM and CDR2 is ANQGSEA. The CDR3 consists of 14 residues. Incomplete CDR3 DNA: TGCAGCGTCCAAGCGCCGCGACCTGGAAACACC. Its protein product is CSVQAPRPGNT. The full CDR3 sequence reads CSVQAPRPGNTIYF.

Turning to this clone: The DNA ends 3 residues before the CDR3 does, and the rest of the CDR3 is filled in from the germline J gene. V usage is TRBV18 and J usage is TRBJ2-3; TRBD1 matches at 7 bases. CDR1 is KGHSH, CDR2 LQKENI, per germline. This CDR3 spans 13 amino acids. The sequenced part of the CDR3 DNA is TGTGCCAGCTCACCGGACAGGAATCAGCCG. It specifies CASSPDRNQP. The CDR3 reads in full as CASSPDRNQPQYF.

Remarks on this clone: The missing CDR3 end, 3 residues past where the read stops, is filled in from the germline J gene. The V call is TRBV11-2, the J call TRBJ2-3, with TRBD2 matching over 8 bases. Germline V gives CDR1 SGHAT, CDR2 FQNNGV. Germline trimming cut 4 bases from V and 2 bases from J; bases unmatched to any gene: 5. This CDR3 contains 15 residues. The sequenced part of the CDR3 DNA is TGTGCCAGCAGCTCCGGGGGGGTCCCCACAGATACG. It yields the protein CASSSGGVPTDT. The CDR3 in full is CASSSGGVPTDTQYF.

As for this clone: The CDR3 end is not reached by the read, which stops 3 residues before it; the germline J gene fills it in. This sequence joins TRBV6-4 and TRBJ1-4; tentatively, D is TRBD1 (5 bases). This CDR3 is built from 11 residues. V gave up 8 bases and J gave up 4 bases, with 5 bases separating them. The V gene's germline CDR1 is MRHNA and CDR2 SNTAGT. Partial CDR3 DNA: TGTGCCAGCGACAGTAATGAAAAA. Protein: CASDSNEK. The complete CDR3 protein is CASDSNEKLFF.

Details on this clone: The sequence runs out 3 residues before the end of the CDR3; the remainder is reconstructed from the germline J gene. The gene calls are TRBV5-6 and TRBJ2-3; no clear D. CDR3 length equals 13 residues. Germline-derived CDR1 and CDR2 are SGHDT and YYEEEE. The CDR3: CASSLRGQETQYF. The covered CDR3 bases are TGTGCCAGCAGCCTCCGAGGTCAAGAGACG.

As regards this clone: The sequenced fragment ends 3 residues before the CDR3 boundary, so the rest is inferred from the germline J gene. The chain couples TRBV5-1 to TRBJ2-3; 10 bases align to TRBD2. Germline CDR1 is SGHRS and CDR2 is YFSETQ. The J segment lost 2 bases and the V segment lost 0 bases, leaving 3 bases of the junction unmatched. The CDR3 consists of 16 residues. The CDR3 spells CASSLVAGGTTDTQYF. The CDR3 DNA, read in part, is TGCGCCAGCAGCTTGGTAGCGGGAGGTACCACAGATACG. The full variable domain, in which reference TRBV5-1 and TRBJ2-3 provide the parts outside the CDR3, is KAGVTQTPRYLIKTRGQQVTLSCSPISGHRSVSWYQQTPGQGLQFLFEYFSETQRNKGNFPGRFSGRQFSNSRSEMNVSTLELGDSALYLCASSLVAGGTTDTQYFGPGTRLTVL.

With regard to this clone: The read finishes 3 residues shy of the CDR3 end, and the germline J gene is used to complete it. The chain employs TRBV10-3 and TRBJ1-1, with a weak D call TRBD1 (5 bases). Trimming cost V 8 bases and J 7 bases, with 20 bases left between them. Per the germline V gene, CDR1 is ENHRY and CDR2 is SYGVKD. The CDR3 runs to 14 residues. CDR3 bases read: TGTGCCATCGCCGACAGCTTAGCCCAGATTGAA. Translated, it gives CAIADSLAQIE. The entire CDR3 sequence reads CAIADSLAQIEAFF.

CDR3 DNA, as far as it was read: TGTGCCAGTAGTATTCCGAGCGGGCCTTCCAATGAG. Encoded protein: CASSIPSGPSNE. The CDR3 in full is CASSIPSGPSNEQFF. The chain uses TRBV19 and TRBJ2-1; the D gene is possibly TRBD2 (6 bases). The DNA ends 3 residues before the CDR3 does, and the rest of the CDR3 is filled in from the germline J gene. This CDR3 is built from 15 residues. The germline gives CDR1 LNHDA, CDR2 SQIVND (reference sequence). Trimming cost V 3 bases and J 6 bases, with 15 bases left between them.

A note on this clone: The CDR3 end is not reached by the read, which stops 3 residues before it; the germline J gene fills it in. The genes are TRBV18 and TRBJ1-4; unclear D gene. Trimming cost V 4 bases and J 0 bases, with 6 bases left between them. The CDR3 consists of 14 residues. Germline assignment: CDR1 KGHSH and CDR2 LQKENI. CDR3 residues: CASSRQATNEKLFF. The sequenced CDR3 bases are TGTGCCAGCTCACGACAAGCAACTAATGAAAAA.

As to this clone: With the read ending 3 residues before the CDR3 end, the germline J gene is used to fill in that end. The rearrangement links TRBV7-2 to TRBJ2-7; possibly TRBD1 for D (6 bases). Per germline, CDR1 SGHTA and CDR2 FQGNSA. The CDR3 runs to 15 residues. V was cut by 7 bases and J by 1 base, with 17 bases left in between. CDR3 bases read: TGTGCCAGCACCGTAGTTGGTGGACAGTCCTACGAG. Translation: CASTVVGGQSYE. The CDR3 reads in full as CASTVVGGQSYEQYF.